The 18 T cell receptor beta chains listed next were all sequenced from one sample in a study of T cell repertoires in cytomegalovirus infection. Their antigens are not known. MiXCR was run by TCRdb on the reads, yielding one entry per CDR3 protein. The sample carries roughly 920,000 distinct CDR3 sequences, 31% recorded once. The sample consisted of cultured CD8+ T cells from PBMCs, taken from culture after CMV antigen stimulation. The source of these receptors is a human donor in good health (CMV status not recorded). Some clones in this sample may be carry-over from other donors' samples.

Only a few counts were recorded for this clonotype. J is TRBJ2-7 and V is TRBV10-2, with D perhaps TRBD1 (6 bases). The CDR3 length is 13 residues. V gave up 7 bases and J gave up 1 base, with 11 bases separating them. Germline-derived CDR1 and CDR2 are WSHSY and SAAADI. This chain's CDR3 is CASKGRGSYEQYF. The CDR3 coding sequence is TGCGCCAGCAAGGGCAGGGGATCCTACGAGCAGTACTTC.

This clonotype was seen only once. This chain uses TRBV14 with TRBJ1-2; 7 bases are shared with TRBD1. CDR3 length: 13 residues. Germline V gives CDR1 SGHDN, CDR2 FVKESK. The J segment lost 6 bases and the V segment lost 6 bases, leaving 7 bases of the junction unmatched. The CDR3 here is CASRDREKDGYTF. The CDR3 nucleotides are TGTGCCAGCAGAGACAGGGAAAAAGATGGCTACACCTTC.

The genes are TRBV19 and TRBJ2-1; 11 positions match TRBD2. The CDR3 loop spans 15 amino acids. Germline V gene sequence: CDR1 LNHDA, CDR2 SQIVND (reference sequence). After removal of 5 bases from V and 2 bases from J, the junction contained 2 bases not matched to a gene. The CDR3 here is CASSVSGGAYNEQFF. In nucleotides, the CDR3 is TGTGCCAGTAGTGTTAGCGGGGGGGCCTACAATGAGCAGTTCTTC.

The gene calls are TRBV9 and TRBJ2-5; 11 bases are a match to TRBD2. This CDR3 is built from 15 residues. Losses at the gene ends were 3 bases for V and 5 bases for J; bases not matched to a gene: 6. Germline V gives CDR1 SGDLS, CDR2 YYNGEE. CDR3 region: CASSASGGPSETQYF. CDR3 sequence (DNA): TGTGCCAGCAGCGCTAGCGGGGGGCCCTCGGAGACCCAGTACTTC.

CDR3 sequence (DNA): TGTGCCAGCAGTGTCCCTCGGACGGGAGATTTCAGCAATCAGCCCCAGCATTTT. Translated, it gives CASSVPRTGDFSNQPQHF. The chain combines TRBV2 with TRBJ1-5; D remains ambiguous. V lost 4 bases and J 1 base, leaving 20 bases between the germline ends. The germline CDR1 and CDR2 sequences are SNHLY and FYNNEI. The CDR3 extends over 18 amino acids.

This clonotype was counted between two and nine times. This CDR3 is CASTPVPGGPNQPQHF. Written as DNA, the CDR3 is TGTGCCAGCACCCCCGTCCCAGGGGGACCAAATCAGCCCCAGCATTTT. The gene calls are TRBV6-2 or TRBV6-3 and TRBJ1-5; 7 positions match TRBD1. The CDR3 length is 16 residues. The V gene end was trimmed by 7 bases and the J gene end by 4 bases; junction bases not matched to a gene: 13. CDR1 and CDR2 (germline): MNHEY, SVGEGT.

The table lists this clonotype with a few counts. J is TRBJ1-2 and V is TRBV4-2; unclear D gene. Germline lookup yields CDR1 LGHNA and CDR2 YNFKEQ. CDR3 length equals 13 residues. Trimming took off 1 base at V and 8 bases at J, with 11 bases between the two ends. The CDR3 loop reads CASSQAGDEGYTF. The CDR3 DNA reads TGTGCCAGCAGCCAAGCAGGAGACGAAGGCTACACCTTC.

This clonotype was counted at least ten times. The chain links TRBV7-2 to TRBJ2-7, with 11 bases lining up with TRBD2. The CDR3 runs to 14 residues. Trimming removed 2 bases from V and 3 bases from J; junction bases left unmatched: 0. Germline V lookup: CDR1 SGHTA, CDR2 FQGNSA. CDR3: CASSLLAGGYEQYV. In DNA, the CDR3 is TGTGCCAGCAGCTTACTAGCGGGGGGCTACGAGCAGTACGTC.

This clonotype has only a few counts. The chain recombines TRBV19 with TRBJ2-1; D gene ambiguous. CDR3 length: 13 residues. V shed 5 bases and J shed 7 bases, with 12 bases lying between them. Per the germline V gene, CDR1 is LNHDA and CDR2 is SQIVND (reference sequence). This chain's CDR3 is CASSGIGANEQFF. The DNA of the CDR3 is TGTGCCAGTAGTGGGATCGGAGCAAATGAGCAGTTCTTC.

The chain recombines TRBV6-1 with TRBJ2-7, with 7 bases identical to TRBD1. This CDR3 is built from 11 residues. Germline assignment: CDR1 MNHNS and CDR2 SASEGT. The ends lost 4 bases at V and 12 bases at J; junction bases unmatched: 6. CDR3 DNA sequence: TGTGCCAGCAGTGCCTACAGGGGAACGTACGTC. Encoded protein: CASSAYRGTYV.

This clonotype was detected a few times. CDR3 residues: CASSPAGVNQPQHF. Here the CDR3 DNA reads TGCGCCAGCAGCCCGGCGGGGGTCAATCAGCCCCAGCATTTT. This rearrangement joins TRBV4-1 to TRBJ1-5, with D possibly matching TRBD1 (5 bases). V was trimmed by 4 bases and J by 3 bases, leaving 10 bases between them. The CDR3 sequence is 14 residues long. The germline CDR1 and CDR2 sequences are MGHRA and YSYEKL.

With regard to this clonotype: At one end the junction does not follow the germline gene, possibly because of a read error. The genes are TRBV4-3 and TRBJ1-5; no clear D. Germline assignment: CDR1 LGHNA and CDR2 YSLEER. This CDR3 comprises 14 residues. In DNA form, the CDR3 reads TGCGCCAGCAGGCAAGGTTCCGCGGGTCAGCCCCAGCATTTT. It encodes CASRQGSAGQPQHF.

This chain uses TRBV10-3 with TRBJ2-1; 7 bases align to TRBD2. After removal of 3 bases from V and 1 base from J, the junction contained 12 bases not matched to a gene. Germline CDR1 ENHRY, CDR2 SYGVKD. The CDR3 runs 18 residues. This CDR3 is CAISDPILAADSYNEQFF. The CDR3 coding sequence is TGTGCCATCAGTGACCCCATCCTAGCGGCTGATTCCTACAATGAGCAGTTCTTC.

The J gene is TRBJ2-3, the V gene TRBV7-4, with 12 nucleotides matching TRBD2. The germline V gene has CDR1 SGHVT and CDR2 SQSDAQ. This CDR3 region has 17 residues. With 5 bases clipped from V and 9 bases from J, the junction kept 15 bases outside the gene matches. The DNA of the CDR3 is TGTGCCAGCAGCCGACTCACTAGCGGGGGGCCGGGGGGAACGCAGTATTTT. Its protein is CASSRLTSGGPGGTQYF. The variable domain in full, with the rest retrieved from reference TRBV7-4 and TRBJ2-3, is GAGVSQSPRYKVAKRGRDVALRCDSISGHVTLYWYRQTLGQGSEVLTYSQSDAQRDKSGRPSGRFSAERPERSVSTLKIQRTEQGDSAVYLCASSRLTSGGPGGTQYFGPGTRLTVL.

The genes are TRBV6-1 and TRBJ1-1; D ambiguous. The CDR3 runs to 14 residues. Trimming pared 2 bases from V and 1 base from J, leaving 8 bases between. The germline gives CDR1 MNHNS, CDR2 SASEGT. The CDR3 reads CASSELERNTEAFF. CDR3 bases: TGTGCCAGCAGTGAATTGGAAAGGAACACTGAAGCTTTCTTT.

In its sample, this clonotype was seen a few times. The rearrangement uses TRBV20-1 and TRBJ2-5, with 13 bases lining up with TRBD2. This CDR3 has 14 amino acids. CDR1 and CDR2 (germline): DFQATT, SNEGSKA (reference sequence). J was trimmed by 5 bases and V by 3 bases; bases with no gene match: 3. The CDR3 sequence is CSARGLAGWETQYF. CDR3 in DNA: TGCAGTGCTAGGGGACTAGCGGGGTGGGAGACCCAGTACTTC.

This chain links TRBV5-1 with TRBJ2-1; 10 nucleotides align to TRBD2. Germline lookup yields CDR1 SGHRS and CDR2 YFSETQ. V trimming: 0 bases; J trimming: 8 bases; junction bases outside the gene matches: 11. This CDR3 has 17 amino acids. The CDR3: CASSLAGPGLAEDEQFF. As DNA, the CDR3 is TGCGCCAGCAGCTTGGCTGGACCCGGACTAGCGGAGGATGAGCAGTTCTTC.

This clonotype was seen at least ten times. The chain couples TRBV7-9 to TRBJ2-1, with 13 positions matching TRBD2. This CDR3 spans 17 amino acids. Trimming removed 4 bases from V and 4 bases from J; junction bases left unmatched: 7. From germline, CDR1 is SEHNR and CDR2 FQNEAQ (reference sequence). The CDR3, as DNA: TGTGCCAGCAGCTCACTAGCGGGGGGGCCATCGTACAATGAGCAGTTCTTC. It is translated as CASSSLAGGPSYNEQFF.